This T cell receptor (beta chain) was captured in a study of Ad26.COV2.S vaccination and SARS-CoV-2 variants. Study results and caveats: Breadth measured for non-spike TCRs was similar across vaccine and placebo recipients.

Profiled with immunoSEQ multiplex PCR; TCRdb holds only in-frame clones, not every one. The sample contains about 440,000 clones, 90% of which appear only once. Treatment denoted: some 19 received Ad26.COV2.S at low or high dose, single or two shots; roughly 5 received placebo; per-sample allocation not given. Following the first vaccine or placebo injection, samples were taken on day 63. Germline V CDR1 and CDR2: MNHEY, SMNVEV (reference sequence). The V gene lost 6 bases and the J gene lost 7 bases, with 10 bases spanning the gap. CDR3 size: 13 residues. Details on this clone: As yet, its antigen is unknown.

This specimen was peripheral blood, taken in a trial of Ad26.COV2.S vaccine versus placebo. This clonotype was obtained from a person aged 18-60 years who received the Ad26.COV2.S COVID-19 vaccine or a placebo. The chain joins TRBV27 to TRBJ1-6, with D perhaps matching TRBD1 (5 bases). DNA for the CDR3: TGTGCCAGCAGGGGGCATGGGAATTCACCCCTCCACTTT. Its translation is CASRGHGNSPLHF.